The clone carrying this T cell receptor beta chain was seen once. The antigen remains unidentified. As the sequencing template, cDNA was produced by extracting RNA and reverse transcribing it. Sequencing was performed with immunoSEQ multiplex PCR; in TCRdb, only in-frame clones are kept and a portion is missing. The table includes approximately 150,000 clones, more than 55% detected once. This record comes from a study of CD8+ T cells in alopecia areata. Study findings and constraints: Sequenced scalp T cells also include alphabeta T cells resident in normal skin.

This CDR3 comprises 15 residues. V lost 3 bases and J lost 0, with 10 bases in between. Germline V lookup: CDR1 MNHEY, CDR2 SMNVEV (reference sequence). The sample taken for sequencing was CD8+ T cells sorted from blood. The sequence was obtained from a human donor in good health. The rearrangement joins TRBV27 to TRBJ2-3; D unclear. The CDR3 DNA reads TGTGCCAGCAGTTTCGGTCTGCGGAGCACAGATACGCAGTATTTT. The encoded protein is CASSFGLRSTDTQYF.